This is a list of T cell receptor beta chains from one sample in a study of metastatic and nonmetastatic thyroid tumors. Using MiXCR, TCRdb re-called clones from the PCR reads. The table records tens of thousands of clones, 20% to 30% of them present only once. Sequencing was carried out using blood. Source of these receptors: a female donor with papillary thyroid cancer or a benign thyroid nodule (not recorded which). Some clones in this sample may be carry-over from other donors' samples. CDR3s include the opening cysteine and the closing phenylalanine or tryptophan. A D gene is named only where the DNA matches it firmly. The listing skips clone size in some rows; elsewhere it reads once, few, many or a size class.

CDR3 DNA: TGTGCCAGCAGTCCAGTTAATCAGCCCCAGCATTTT
CDR3 protein: CASSPVNQPQHF
D gene: -
J gene: TRBJ1-5
V gene: TRBV6-1
clone size: -

CDR3 DNA: TGTGCCAGTCAGCCCCAGGGGGCGCGAGGTGAAAAACTGTTTTTT
CDR3 protein: CASQPQGARGEKLFF
D gene: TRBD1
J gene: TRBJ1-4
V gene: TRBV19
clone size: once

CDR3 DNA: TGCGCCAGCAGTGAGTCGAGGGTTGGGACGGGAGGCTACAATGAGCAGTTCTTC
CDR3 protein: CASSESRVGTGGYNEQFF
D gene: TRBD2
J gene: TRBJ2-1
V gene: TRBV10-1
clone size: many

CDR3 DNA: TGTGCCAGTAGTCCATATGGCGGGGATGTGTTTTTT
CDR3 protein: CASSPYGGDVFF
D gene: -
J gene: TRBJ2-2
V gene: TRBV19
clone size: -

CDR3 DNA: TGTGCCAGCTCACCACCGGGTACGCGTGACACCGGGGAGCTGTTTTTT
CDR3 protein: CASSPPGTRDTGELFF
D gene: -
J gene: TRBJ2-2
V gene: TRBV18
clone size: many

CDR3 DNA: TGTGCCAGCGCTGGGACAGGGGCGAACACTGAAGCTTTCTTT
CDR3 protein: CASAGTGANTEAFF
D gene: TRBD1
J gene: TRBJ1-1
V gene: TRBV4-2
clone size: -

CDR3 DNA: TGCGCCAGCAGCTTTTTAGCGGGAGGGACCTACGAGCAGTACTTC
CDR3 protein: CASSFLAGGTYEQYF
D gene: TRBD2
J gene: TRBJ2-7
V gene: TRBV5-1
clone size: medium-sized

CDR3 DNA: TGCGCCAGCAGCCAGGGGCTAAAGCGGCCTCTTGGCGATCATTACTTC
CDR3 protein: CASSQGLKRPLGDHYF
D gene: -
J gene: TRBJ2-7
V gene: TRBV4-1
clone size: few

CDR3 DNA: TGTGCCAGTAGTTCGGTCACGGGAAGGGGCGAGGAGTACTTC
CDR3 protein: CASSSVTGRGEEYF
D gene: -
J gene: TRBJ2-7
V gene: TRBV19
clone size: -

CDR3 DNA: TGTGCCAGCAGCCATTCCAGGGGTCGTTTTGGAGAGACCCAGTACTTC
CDR3 protein: CASSHSRGRFGETQYF
D gene: -
J gene: TRBJ2-5
V gene: TRBV3-1
clone size: many

CDR3 DNA: TGCGCCAGCAGCCAGTGGACAGCAGAGACCCAGTACTTC
CDR3 protein: CASSQWTAETQYF
D gene: -
J gene: TRBJ2-5
V gene: TRBV4-1
clone size: many

CDR3 DNA: TGTGCCAGCAGCTTAGACGGAGTCTACAATGAGCAGTTCTTC
CDR3 protein: CASSLDGVYNEQFF
D gene: -
J gene: TRBJ2-1
V gene: TRBV13
clone size: -

CDR3 DNA: TGTGCCACCAGTGATTCCCTCGGGGACAGGTTACCCTCCTACAATGAGCAGTTCTTC
CDR3 protein: CATSDSLGDRLPSYNEQFF
D gene: TRBD1
J gene: TRBJ2-1
V gene: TRBV24-1
clone size: once

CDR3 DNA: TGTGCCACTAAAGGGGCAACTAATGAAAAACTGTTTTTT
CDR3 protein: CATKGATNEKLFF
D gene: -
J gene: TRBJ1-4
V gene: TRBV12-3/TRBV12-4
clone size: many

CDR3 DNA: TGCAGTGCTGGGACCTACGAGCAGTACTTC
CDR3 protein: CSAGTYEQYF
D gene: -
J gene: TRBJ2-7
V gene: TRBV20-1
clone size: -

CDR3 DNA: TGTGCCAGCAGTCATAGTCTAGCGGGAGGGCCCTCAGATACGCAGTATTTT
CDR3 protein: CASSHSLAGGPSDTQYF
D gene: TRBD2
J gene: TRBJ2-3
V gene: TRBV28
clone size: many

CDR3 DNA: TGTGCCAGCATGACTCACACAGATACGCAATATTTT
CDR3 protein: CASMTHTDTQYF
D gene: -
J gene: TRBJ2-3
V gene: TRBV6-2/TRBV6-3
clone size: few

CDR3 DNA: TGTGCCAGCAACAGCAGGGCTCGCACAGATACGCAGTATTTT
CDR3 protein: CASNSRARTDTQYF
D gene: -
J gene: TRBJ2-3
V gene: TRBV12-3/TRBV12-4
clone size: -

CDR3 DNA: TGTGCCAGCAGTGAAGAAGGTCAGGCCTTTACCACAGATACGCAGTATTTT
CDR3 protein: CASSEEGQAFTTDTQYF
D gene: -
J gene: TRBJ2-3
V gene: TRBV6-1
clone size: many

CDR3 DNA: TGTGCCAGCAGCCCGACAGGAGCCAATCAGCCCCAGCATTTT
CDR3 protein: CASSPTGANQPQHF
D gene: -
J gene: TRBJ1-5
V gene: TRBV28
clone size: many

CDR3 DNA: TGTGCCAGCAGCCAAGTCGGGACTAGCGGTCAGTACGAGCAGTACTTC
CDR3 protein: CASSQVGTSGQYEQYF
D gene: TRBD2
J gene: TRBJ2-7
V gene: TRBV4-2
clone size: many

CDR3 DNA: TGTGCCAGCAGCTTAGGAGGACTAGCGGGAGGGCCGCGGCATGAGCAGTTCTTC
CDR3 protein: CASSLGGLAGGPRHEQFF
D gene: TRBD2
J gene: TRBJ2-1
V gene: TRBV7-8
clone size: many

CDR3 DNA: TGCAGTGCTAGAGATCAGGGGGTGTCGTCCTACGAGCAGTACTTC
CDR3 protein: CSARDQGVSSYEQYF
D gene: TRBD1
J gene: TRBJ2-7
V gene: TRBV20-1
clone size: -

CDR3 DNA: TGTGCCAGCAGTGCGTCTAGCGGGGACACCGGGGAGCTGTTTTTT
CDR3 protein: CASSASSGDTGELFF
D gene: TRBD2
J gene: TRBJ2-2
V gene: TRBV6-1
clone size: many

CDR3 DNA: TGTGCCAGCAGCCGGGACAGGGGAGGCACCGGGGAGCTGTTTTTT
CDR3 protein: CASSRDRGGTGELFF
D gene: TRBD1
J gene: TRBJ2-2
V gene: TRBV27
clone size: many

CDR3 DNA: TGTGCCAGTAGTATTAGCGGGAGTCCCCATGAGCAGTTCTTC
CDR3 protein: CASSISGSPHEQFF
D gene: TRBD2
J gene: TRBJ2-1
V gene: TRBV19
clone size: many

CDR3 DNA: TGTGCCTGGAGTTGGGGACCACCCCCCTACGAGCAGTACTTC
CDR3 protein: CAWSWGPPPYEQYF
D gene: -
J gene: TRBJ2-7
V gene: TRBV30
clone size: -

CDR3 DNA: TGTGCCAGCAGTTACCAAATAGCGGGAGGGACAGATACGCAGTATTTT
CDR3 protein: CASSYQIAGGTDTQYF
D gene: TRBD2
J gene: TRBJ2-3
V gene: TRBV6-5
clone size: many

CDR3 DNA: TGTGCCAGCAGCTCCTCTGTGGGGAGTAATCAGCCCCAGCATTTT
CDR3 protein: CASSSSVGSNQPQHF
D gene: -
J gene: TRBJ1-5
V gene: TRBV27
clone size: many